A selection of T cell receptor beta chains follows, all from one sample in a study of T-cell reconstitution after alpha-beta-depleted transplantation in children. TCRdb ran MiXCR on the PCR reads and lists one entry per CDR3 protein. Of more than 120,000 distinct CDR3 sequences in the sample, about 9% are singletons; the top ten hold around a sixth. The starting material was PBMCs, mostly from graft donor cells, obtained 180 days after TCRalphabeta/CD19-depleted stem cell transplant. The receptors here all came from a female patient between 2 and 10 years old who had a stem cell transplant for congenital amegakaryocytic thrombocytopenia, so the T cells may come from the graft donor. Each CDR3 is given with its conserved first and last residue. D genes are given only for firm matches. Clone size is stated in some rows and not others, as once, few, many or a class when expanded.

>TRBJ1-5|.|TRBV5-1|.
TGCGCCAGCAGCTTGGGGGGGGCGTCGAGCAATCAGCCCCAGCATTTT
CASSLGGASSNQPQHF
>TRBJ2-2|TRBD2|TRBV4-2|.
TGTGCCAGCAGCCAAGGTAGCGGGTCGAACACCGGGGAGCTGTTTTTT
CASSQGSGSNTGELFF
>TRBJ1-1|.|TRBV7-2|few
TGTGCCAGCAGCCTAGGGGCGGGGGGCGCTTTCTTT
CASSLGAGGAFF
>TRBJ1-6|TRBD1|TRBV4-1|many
TGCGCCAGCAGCGAAGACAGGGGGCTGTCACCCCTCCACTTT
CASSEDRGLSPLHF
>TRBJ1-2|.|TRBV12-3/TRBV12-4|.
TGTGCCAGCACCCTCGGGGGAAGCCTCATGGACTACACCTTC
CASTLGGSLMDYTF
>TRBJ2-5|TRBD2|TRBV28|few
TGTGCCAGCAGTTTACCCGGGGGGGCAGAGACCCAGTACTTC
CASSLPGGAETQYF
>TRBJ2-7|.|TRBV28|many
TGTGCCAGCAGTTCCCCTTCGGGATCCGAGCAGTACTTC
CASSSPSGSEQYF
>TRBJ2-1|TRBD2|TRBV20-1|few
TGCAGTGCCGGGAAACCCAGCGGGAGCTCCTACAATGAGCAGTTCTTC
CSAGKPSGSSYNEQFF
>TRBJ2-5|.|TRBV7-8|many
TGTGCCAGCAGCTTTGGTCGGGAAGAGACCCAGTACTTC
CASSFGREETQYF
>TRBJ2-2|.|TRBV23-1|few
TGCGCCAGCAGCTCCGAGACGAACACCGGGGAGCTGTTTTTT
CASSSETNTGELFF
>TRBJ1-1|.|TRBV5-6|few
TGTGCCAGCAGCTTGTACGGGGCCCCGAACACTGAAGCTTTCTTT
CASSLYGAPNTEAFF
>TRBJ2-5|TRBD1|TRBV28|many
TGTGCCAGCAGTAATTTCGGACAGGGAAAAGAGACCCAGTACTTC
CASSNFGQGKETQYF
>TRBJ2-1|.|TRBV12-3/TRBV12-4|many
TGTGCCAGCAGCCCTAGGACGATAAATGAGCAGTTCTTC
CASSPRTINEQFF
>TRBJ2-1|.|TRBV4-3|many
TGCGCCAGCAGCCCAAACGGCAACTACAATGAGCAGTTCTTC
CASSPNGNYNEQFF
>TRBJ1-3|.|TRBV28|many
TGTGCCAGCAGAGAGTCTGGGAGGTCCGGAAACACCATATATTTT
CASRESGRSGNTIYF
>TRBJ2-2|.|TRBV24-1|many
TGTGCCACCAGCCATCCCCGTAGCAGTGGATTTCCCGGGGAGCTGTTTTTT
CATSHPRSSGFPGELFF
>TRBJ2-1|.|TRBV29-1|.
TGCAGCGTTGAAACGAGCTCCTACAATGAGCAGTTCTTC
CSVETSSYNEQFF
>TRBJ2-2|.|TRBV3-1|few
TGTGCCAGCAGCCAGGACAGTGCGAACACCGGGGAGCTGTTTTTT
CASSQDSANTGELFF
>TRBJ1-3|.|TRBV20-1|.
TGCAGTGCTAGAGAAGGAGGGGCTGGAAACACCATATATTTT
CSAREGGAGNTIYF
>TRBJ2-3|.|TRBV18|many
TGTGCCAGCTCACCAACTAGGGGCACAGATACGCAGTATTTT
CASSPTRGTDTQYF